The 9 T cell receptor beta chains below come from one sample, sequenced in a study of shared clonotypes between healthy human individuals. Sequencing used immunoSEQ multiplex PCR; TCRdb keeps in-frame clones, though not all of them. In the table there are more than 2 million clones, 85% to 95% of which are singletons. Sequenced: naive CD4+ T cells sorted from blood. Subset: CD45RA+ positively selected. These TCRs come from a man between 18 and 29 years old in good health.

The CDR3, as DNA: TGTGCCAGCAGCCGGGACAGTAGATCCTACAATGAGCAGTTCTTC. Translation gives CASSRDSRSYNEQFF. The rearrangement links TRBV5-6 to TRBJ2-1, with 7 bases that match TRBD1. The CDR3 is 15 amino acids. Germline CDR1 is SGHDT and CDR2 is YYEEEE. Germline trimming cut 4 bases from V and 1 base from J; bases unmatched to any gene: 5.

J is TRBJ1-2 and V is TRBV6-5; no clear D gene. CDR1 and CDR2 (germline): MNHEY, SVGAGI. V lost 8 bases to trimming and J lost 4 bases, with 14 bases between them. This CDR3 region has 13 residues. Here the CDR3 reads CASGQSWIYGYTF. The CDR3 region has the DNA TGTGCCAGCGGTCAGTCGTGGATCTATGGCTACACCTTC.

The chain couples TRBV2 to TRBJ2-7; TRBD1 is a possible D gene (6 bases). Per the germline V gene, CDR1 is SNHLY and CDR2 is FYNNEI. The length of the CDR3 is 15 residues. V lost 3 bases, J lost 6 bases, and 18 bases lay in between. The CDR3 coding sequence is TGTGCCAGCAGTGATGAGAGGGGGATCATGAGCGAGCAGTACTTC. Amino acids: CASSDERGIMSEQYF.

To note about this clone: Distinct nucleotide sequences in the sample also encode this CDR3. The chain has TRBV28 and TRBJ1-6; D unresolved. Trimming took off 2 bases at V and 10 bases at J, with 3 bases between the two ends. The CDR3 runs to 11 residues. Germline-derived CDR1 and CDR2 are MDHEN and SYDVKM. The chain's CDR3 is CASSLNSPLHF. CDR3 DNA: TGTGCCAGCAGTTTAAACTCACCCCTCCACTTT.

Points on this clone: A much larger clone lies one base from this, so it may be a read error. The sample has other DNA sequences that encode this CDR3 too. V is TRBV2 and J is TRBJ2-7, with D perhaps TRBD1 (6 bases). Trimming took 6 bases from V and 3 from J, leaving 9 bases between them. Germline lookup yields CDR1 SNHLY and CDR2 FYNNEI. The CDR3 has 12 residues. The chain's CDR3 is CASSEQGYEQYF. The CDR3, as DNA: TGTGCCAGCAGCGAACAGGGCTACGAGCAGTACTTC.

Concerning this clone itself: Other DNA sequences from this sample encode an identical CDR3 as well. The rearrangement uses TRBV30 and TRBJ2-7; D is unresolved. V shed 2 bases and J shed 0 bases, with 5 bases lying between them. Germline V lookup: CDR1 GTSNPN, CDR2 SVGIG (reference sequence). CDR3 size: 12 residues. The CDR3 DNA sequence: TGTGCCTGGAGTTTTGCCTCCTACGAGCAGTACTTC. Translated, it gives CAWSFASYEQYF.

The genes are TRBV18 and TRBJ1-1; TRBD1 is a possible D gene (6 bases). CDR1 is KGHSH and CDR2 is LQKENI in the germline V gene. CDR3 length: 13 residues. Trimming shortened V by 1 base and J by 7 bases, and 10 bases separated the two germline ends. CDR3 residues: CASSPQDRSEAFF. In DNA form, the CDR3 reads TGTGCCAGCTCACCACAAGACAGGAGTGAAGCTTTCTTT.

This clone was picked up a small number of times. The V and J genes are TRBV30 and TRBJ2-2; possible D gene TRBD1, 6 bases. Germline V gene lookup returns CDR1 GTSNPN and CDR2 SVGIG (reference sequence). The CDR3 spans 16 residues. With 1 base removed from V and 5 bases from J, the gap between germline ends came to 17 bases. The CDR3 spells CAWSANRVIGTGELFF. The CDR3 region has the DNA TGTGCCTGGAGTGCAAACAGGGTCATCGGGACCGGGGAGCTGTTTTTT.

This chain joins TRBV4-3 and TRBJ1-1; 11 bases map to TRBD1. This CDR3 region has 19 residues. Germline V lookup: CDR1 LGHNA, CDR2 YSLEER. The V gene end was trimmed by 2 bases and the J gene end by 0 bases; junction bases not matched to a gene: 11. The CDR3: CASSQTGTGGAGMNTEAFF. The CDR3 nucleotides read TGCGCCAGCAGCCAAACCGGGACAGGGGGAGCTGGTATGAACACTGAAGCTTTCTTT.